This TCR beta chain was profiled in a study of CD4+ T cells in melanoma. Produced via immunoSEQ multiplex PCR; TCRdb's table is partial and in-frame only. The table shows around 100,000 clones, with about nine tenths occurring only once. About this clone: Its antigen remains unidentified.

General study points: CD8+ T cell, macrophage and B cell function reportedly correlated with neoantigen-specific CD4+ T cells.

Germline CDR1 is SEHNR and CDR2 is FQNEAQ (reference sequence). V dropped 4 bases and J dropped 2 bases, with 17 bases sitting between them. The CDR3 contains 16 residues. This sequence was found in a human donor with melanoma. Material: peripheral blood. The chain couples TRBV7-9 to TRBJ1-2; D gene uncertain. The CDR3 loop reads CASSSSGPRENYGYTF. DNA of the CDR3: TGTGCCAGCAGCTCCTCCGGGCCGAGAGAAAACTATGGCTACACCTTC. Using reference TRBV7-9 and TRBJ1-2 for the parts outside the CDR3, the full variable domain is DTGVSQNPRHKITKRGQNVTFRCDPISEHNRLYWYRQTLGQGPEFLTYFQNEAQLEKSRLLSDRFSAERPKGSFSTLEIQRTEQGDSAMYLCASSSSGPRENYGYTFGSGTRLTVV.